The 32 T cell receptor beta chains below were found in one sample sequenced in a study of blood T cell repertoires in COVID-19. Produced via immunoSEQ multiplex PCR; TCRdb's table is partial and in-frame only. The table records some 110,000 clones, around 87% of them present only once. Sample: peripheral blood. The receptor source for this set is a man in his forties or fifties with acute or convalescent COVID-19.

This clone was counted many times. The chain has TRBV10-3 and TRBJ2-6, with 7 positions matching TRBD2. The CDR3 sequence is 20 residues long. The germline V gene has CDR1 ENHRY and CDR2 SYGVKD. Germline trimming cut 2 bases from V and 0 bases from J; bases unmatched to any gene: 13. The chain's CDR3 is CAISETQKRDFSSGANVLTF. DNA of the CDR3: TGTGCCATCAGTGAGACCCAAAAGCGGGACTTTTCCTCTGGGGCCAACGTCCTGACTTTC.

This chain connects TRBV6-5 to TRBJ1-1; 9 bases fit TRBD1. The J segment lost 10 bases and the V segment lost 5 bases, leaving 8 bases of the junction unmatched. Germline V gene sequence: CDR1 MNHEY, CDR2 SVGAGI. The CDR3 length is 13 residues. The CDR3 DNA sequence: TGTGCCAGCAGTCCTACAGGGGGCTTATCAGCTTTCTTT. This gives the protein CASSPTGGLSAFF.

This rearrangement joins TRBV6-6 to TRBJ2-2; D remains ambiguous. The V end was cut by 6 bases, the J end by 5 bases, with 4 bases between. The V gene's germline CDR1 is MNHNY and CDR2 SVGAGI (reference sequence). This CDR3 spans 11 amino acids. The DNA for the CDR3 is TGTGCCAGCAGCATGACCGGGGAGCTGTTTTTT. This encodes CASSMTGELFF.

The chain carries TRBV15 and TRBJ1-4; tentative D call: TRBD1 (5 bases). The CDR3 contains 13 residues. The V end was cut by 0 bases, the J end by 10 bases, with 9 bases between. Germline V gene lookup returns CDR1 LNHNV and CDR2 YYDKDF (reference sequence). The CDR3 here is CATSRDRVGKLFF. The CDR3 region has the DNA TGTGCCACCAGCAGAGACAGGGTAGGAAAACTGTTTTTT.

This sequence joins TRBV10-1 and TRBJ2-7, with 7 bases aligning to TRBD1. Germline V lookup: CDR1 WNHNN, CDR2 SYGVQD (reference sequence). V lost 4 bases to trimming and J lost 4 bases; unmatched junction nucleotides: 10. The CDR3 runs to 15 residues. The CDR3 DNA reads TGCGCCAGCAGTGTGGGACAGAGAGGATCTTACGAGCAGTACTTC. Residues: CASSVGQRGSYEQYF.

V gene TRBV10-3 combines with J gene TRBJ2-7; D gene ambiguous. V lost 2 bases to trimming and J lost 0 bases, with 8 bases between them. The CDR3 sequence is 14 residues long. The V gene's germline CDR1 is ENHRY and CDR2 SYGVKD. CDR3: CAISEEAASYEQYF. CDR3 DNA: TGTGCCATCAGTGAGGAGGCGGCCTCCTACGAGCAGTACTTC.

The V and J genes are TRBV6-5 and TRBJ1-4; D possibly corresponds to TRBD1 (5 bases). Between the trimmed V and J ends, which lost 7 bases and 0 bases, there was a span of 9 bases. There are 14 residues in the CDR3. CDR1 and CDR2 from the germline V gene are MNHEY and SVGAGI. CDR3 sequence: CASTRGATNEKLFF. CDR3 DNA sequence: TGTGCCAGCACTAGGGGTGCAACTAATGAAAAACTGTTTTTT.

V and J are TRBV10-3 and TRBJ2-7; TRBD2 matches 12 bases. The germline V gene encodes CDR1 ENHRY and CDR2 SYGVKD. The CDR3 is made up of 15 amino acids. Trimming at V came to 3 bases and at J to 3 bases, leaving 3 bases not matched to a gene. Written as DNA, the CDR3 is TGTGCCATCAGTGAACCGGGACTAGCGGGCTACGAGCAGTACTTC. Protein: CAISEPGLAGYEQYF.

The gene calls are TRBV29-1 and TRBJ2-3, with TRBD2 as a possible D gene (5 bases). Trimming removed 5 bases at V and 0 bases at J, with 6 bases between. This CDR3 is 12 amino acids long. The V gene's germline CDR1 is SQVTM and CDR2 ANQGSEA. As DNA, the CDR3 is TGCAGCGTTAGGGAGAGCACAGATACGCAGTATTTT. Protein: CSVRESTDTQYF.

The chain uses TRBV5-6 and TRBJ2-5; D remains unclear. The germline V gene has CDR1 SGHDT and CDR2 YYEEEE. There are 13 residues in the CDR3. V gave up 3 bases and J gave up 4 bases, with 10 bases separating them. CDR3 nucleotide sequence: TGTGCCAGCAGCTCCGACTTGGGAGAGACCCAGTACTTC. Its protein product is CASSSDLGETQYF.

This clone has more than one count but fewer than ten. The chain's CDR3 is CASSQDLDTSYEQYF. The CDR3 coding sequence is TGTGCCAGCAGCCAAGATCTCGACACCTCCTACGAGCAGTACTTC. The gene calls are TRBV4-2 and TRBJ2-7; no definite D call. V was trimmed by 0 bases and J by 0 bases, leaving 9 bases between them. Looked up from germline, CDR1 is LGHNA and CDR2 is YNFKEQ. The CDR3 is 15 residues long.

This rearrangement joins TRBV2 to TRBJ1-2, with TRBD1 matching 7 bases. Germline V gene lookup returns CDR1 SNHLY and CDR2 FYNNEI. The CDR3 is 14 residues long. With 9 bases clipped from V and 0 bases from J, the junction kept 7 bases outside the gene matches. The CDR3 coding sequence is TGTGCCAGTGACAAGACAGGGACTAACTATGGCTACACCTTC. Amino acids: CASDKTGTNYGYTF.

This chain links TRBV5-6 with TRBJ2-1; D uncertain. This CDR3 has 15 residues. CDR1 is SGHDT, CDR2 YYEEEE, per germline. V was cut by 4 bases and J by 0 bases, with 11 bases left in between. In DNA, the CDR3 is TGTGCCAGCAGCCCCGACATGAGCTCCTACAATGAGCAGTTCTTC. Protein: CASSPDMSSYNEQFF.

About this clone itself: The junction departs from the called germline gene at one end, perhaps through a read error. The chain uses TRBV7-2 and TRBJ1-1; D perhaps matches TRBD1 (5 bases). CDR3 length equals 14 residues. The germline V gene has CDR1 SGHTA and CDR2 FQGNSA. The CDR3 DNA follows: TGTGCCAGCAGCTTAGAAATGGGGCAGGCCCGCAAAACTTTT. Its protein is CASSLEMGQARKTF.

This chain links TRBV3-1 (or the pseudogene TRBV3-2) with TRBJ2-5, with 7 bases lining up with TRBD2. Trimming at V came to 6 bases and at J to 5 bases, leaving 9 bases not matched to a gene. CDR1 is LGHDT and CDR2 is YNNKEL in the germline V gene (reference sequence). This CDR3 is 14 amino acids long. The CDR3 DNA sequence: TGTGCCAGCAGGGACGGGGGGACGGCGGAGACCCAGTACTTC. It is translated as CASRDGGTAETQYF.

The V and J genes are TRBV30 and TRBJ1-1; D might be TRBD1 (6 bases). Germline CDR1 reads GTSNPN; CDR2 reads SVGIG (reference sequence). V lost 0 bases and J lost 5, with 13 bases in between. The CDR3 covers 14 residues. The CDR3 loop reads CAWSVSRGETEAFF. In DNA, the CDR3 is TGTGCCTGGAGTGTAAGCAGGGGCGAAACTGAAGCTTTCTTT.

This clone was counted once. The chain has TRBV28 and TRBJ2-1; 9 bases agree with TRBD2. The germline CDR1 and CDR2 sequences are MDHEN and SYDVKM. V trimming: 4 bases; J trimming: 6 bases; junction bases outside the gene matches: 10. The CDR3 spans 16 residues. CDR3 nucleotide sequence: TGTGCCAGCAGTTCTCCTAGCGGGGAGGGGACCAATGAGCAGTTCTTC. This translates into CASSSPSGEGTNEQFF.

The chain joins TRBV18 to TRBJ2-2, with 8 bases identical to TRBD1. There are 15 residues in the CDR3. The V gene end was trimmed by 6 bases and the J gene end by 3 bases; junction bases not matched to a gene: 6. Per the germline V gene, CDR1 is KGHSH and CDR2 is LQKENI. The CDR3, as DNA: TGTGCCAGCTCCCAGGGGGCTGAGTACACCGGGGAGCTGTTTTTT. Translated: CASSQGAEYTGELFF. Drawing the rest from reference TRBV18 and TRBJ2-2, the complete variable domain is NAGVMQNPRHLVRRRGQEARLRCSPMKGHSHVYWYRQLPEEGLKFMVYLQKENIIDESGMPKERFSAEFPKEGPSILRIQQVVRGDSAAYFCASSQGAEYTGELFFGEGSRLTVL.

The J gene is TRBJ1-1, the V gene TRBV7-9; D unresolved. Germline CDR1 SEHNR, CDR2 FQNEAQ (reference sequence). The CDR3 is 14 amino acids. The V end lost 5 bases, the J end lost 2 bases, and 12 bases lay between the germline ends. The CDR3 sequence: CASSQTMGNTEAFF. The CDR3 nucleotides are TGTGCCAGCAGCCAAACGATGGGCAACACTGAAGCTTTCTTT.

This rearrangement joins TRBV11-3 to TRBJ2-7; weak D call: TRBD2 (5 bases). V was cut by 2 bases and J by 7 bases, with 9 bases left in between. The CDR3 is 12 amino acids. The germline gives CDR1 SGHNT, CDR2 YENEEA. For the CDR3, the DNA is TGTGCCAGCAGCTTAAGGGAGCGGGAGCAGTACTTC. It translates to CASSLREREQYF.

Concerning this clone itself: Other nucleotide sequences in the sample specify the same CDR3. The genes are TRBV11-3 and TRBJ2-7; no firm D call. The V gene lost 3 bases and the J gene lost 0 bases, with 3 bases spanning the gap. Germline assignment: CDR1 SGHNT and CDR2 YENEEA. This CDR3 contains 12 residues. CDR3 sequence: CASSLASYEQYF. The CDR3 nucleotides read TGTGCCAGCAGCTTGGCCTCCTACGAGCAGTACTTC.

The gene calls are TRBV24-1 and TRBJ2-5, with D perhaps matching TRBD1 (6 bases). Germline assignment: CDR1 KGHDR and CDR2 SFDVKD. The CDR3 is made up of 12 amino acids. Trimming cost V 6 bases and J 4 bases, with 8 bases left between them. The CDR3 region has the DNA TGTGCCACCAGTCGGGACACAGAGACCCAGTACTTC. Its translation: CATSRDTETQYF.

The CDR3, as DNA: TGTGCCTGGAGTCCATCCCGGAGCACAGATACGCAGTATTTT. The encoded protein is CAWSPSRSTDTQYF. This sequence joins TRBV30 and TRBJ2-3; D not resolved. Germline V gene sequence: CDR1 GTSNPN, CDR2 SVGIG (reference sequence). V was cut by 2 bases and J by 0 bases, with 9 bases left in between. This CDR3 contains 14 residues.

This chain uses TRBV11-3 with TRBJ1-1; no clear D gene. Between the trimmed V and J ends, which lost 8 bases and 3 bases, there was a span of 13 bases. Germline CDR1 is SGHNT and CDR2 is YENEEA. CDR3 length equals 13 residues. For the CDR3, the DNA is TGTGCCAGCCGCGGGGAGGGATACACTGAAGCTTTCTTT. It specifies CASRGEGYTEAFF.

The chain has TRBV5-1 and TRBJ2-1; TRBD2 might be the D (5 bases). This CDR3 region has 12 residues. Between the trimmed V and J ends, which lost 4 bases and 8 bases, there was a span of 10 bases. Germline CDR1 SGHRS, CDR2 YFSETQ. The CDR3: CASSNGLDEQFF. The CDR3 DNA sequence: TGCGCCAGCAGCAATGGACTGGATGAGCAGTTCTTC.

V and J are TRBV6-4 and TRBJ2-1, with D possibly being TRBD2 (6 bases). V was cut by 3 bases and J by 6 bases, with 15 bases left in between. This CDR3 comprises 15 residues. CDR1 and CDR2 (germline): MRHNA, SNTAGT. CDR3 DNA sequence: TGTGCCAGCAGTGAATCATGGAGGGGCGGCAATGAGCAGTTCTTC. It encodes CASSESWRGGNEQFF.

The rearrangement links TRBV5-1 to TRBJ2-3; D unresolved. Per germline, CDR1 SGHRS and CDR2 YFSETQ. V was shortened by 0 bases and J by 1 base, with 12 bases between the two germline ends. CDR3 length equals 16 residues. The CDR3 coding sequence is TGCGCCAGCAGCTTGGAAGAGCGTGTAGGCACAGATACGCAGTATTTT. Translating it yields CASSLEERVGTDTQYF.

V and J are TRBV2 and TRBJ2-1, with TRBD1 matching over 7 bases. This CDR3 is built from 15 residues. CDR1 and CDR2 (germline): SNHLY, FYNNEI. V lost 5 bases and J lost 7; bases outside the gene matches: 11. CDR3 sequence reads: CASSSTGAELNEQFF. Here the CDR3 DNA reads TGTGCCAGCAGTTCTACAGGGGCTGAGTTGAATGAGCAGTTCTTC.

To note about this clone: The sample has other DNA sequences that encode this CDR3 too. This chain connects TRBV15 to TRBJ2-5; the D gene is possibly TRBD2 (6 bases). CDR3 length: 13 residues. Trimming stripped 3 bases from V and 4 bases from J, with 9 bases between. The germline gives CDR1 LNHNV, CDR2 YYDKDF (reference sequence). The DNA for the CDR3 is TGTGCCACCAGCAGGGGGGGAGGAGAGACCCAGTACTTC. It is translated as CATSRGGGETQYF.

The chain employs TRBV11-2 and TRBJ2-7; tentatively, D is TRBD1 (6 bases). V lost 3 bases and J lost 2, with 8 bases in between. Germline V gene sequence: CDR1 SGHAT, CDR2 FQNNGV. This CDR3 is built from 13 residues. The CDR3 DNA reads as TGTGCCAGCAGCTTGGGGGCTGCCTACGAGCAGTACTTC. This translates into CASSLGAAYEQYF.

The genes are TRBV7-2 and TRBJ1-2; D not resolved. Between the trimmed V and J ends, which lost 5 bases and 4 bases, there was a span of 11 bases. The CDR3 runs 13 residues. Germline V gene data show CDR1 as SGHTA and CDR2 as FQGNSA. The CDR3 here is CASSTDGLYGYTF. The DNA of the CDR3 is TGTGCCAGCAGCACAGACGGCCTCTATGGCTACACCTTC.

J is TRBJ1-5 and V is TRBV7-9, with D unclear. Germline CDR1 and CDR2: SEHNR and FQNEAQ (reference sequence). Trimming took off 0 bases at V and 2 bases at J, with 11 bases between the two ends. There are 16 residues in the CDR3. For the CDR3, the DNA is TGTGCCAGCAGCTTAGCGGAGGGCCTGGGCAATCAGCCCCAGCATTTT. Protein sequence: CASSLAEGLGNQPQHF. Based on the CDR3 plus reference TRBV7-9 and TRBJ1-5, the full variable domain is DTGVSQNPRHKITKRGQNVTFRCDPISEHNRLYWYRQTLGQGPEFLTYFQNEAQLEKSRLLSDRFSAERPKGSFSTLEIQRTEQGDSAMYLCASSLAEGLGNQPQHFGDGTRLSIL.